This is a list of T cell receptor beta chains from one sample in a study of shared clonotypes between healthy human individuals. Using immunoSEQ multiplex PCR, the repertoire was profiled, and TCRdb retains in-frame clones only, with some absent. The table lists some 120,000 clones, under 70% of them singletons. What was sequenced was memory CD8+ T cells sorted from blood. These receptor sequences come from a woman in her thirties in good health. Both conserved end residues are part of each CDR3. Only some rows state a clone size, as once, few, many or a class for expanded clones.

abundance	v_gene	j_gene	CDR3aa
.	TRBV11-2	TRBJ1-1	CASSLGRNTEAFF
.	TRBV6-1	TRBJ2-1	CASRVVVASYNEQFF
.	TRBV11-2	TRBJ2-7	CASTGQGTSSYEQYF
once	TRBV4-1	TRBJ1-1	CASSQGQAEAFF
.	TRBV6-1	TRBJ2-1	CASSPDGQFF
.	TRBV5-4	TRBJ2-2	CASSMGLAGATGELFF
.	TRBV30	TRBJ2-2	CAWSVWTGELFF
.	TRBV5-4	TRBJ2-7	CASSPLGGSPYEQYF
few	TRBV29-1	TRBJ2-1	CSVEEQVKVYNEQFF
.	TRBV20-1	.	CSARLHYEQYF
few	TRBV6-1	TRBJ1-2	CASSEEGEPGYTF
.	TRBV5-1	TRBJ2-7	CASSLTDRLIIYEQYF
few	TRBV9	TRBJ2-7	CASSVEGNYEQYF
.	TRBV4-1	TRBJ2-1	CASSPLTSGTYNEQFF
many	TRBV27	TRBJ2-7	CASSLLPMGQRTYEQYF
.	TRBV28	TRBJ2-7	CASSYPPDSSYEQYF
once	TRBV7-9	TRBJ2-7	CASSRTSGSYEQYF
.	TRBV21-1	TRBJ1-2	CASSKGGPETYGYTF
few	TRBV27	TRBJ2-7	CASRTSGWREGPEEQYF
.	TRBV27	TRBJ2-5	CASSLSSGKKETQYF
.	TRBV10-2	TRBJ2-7	CASSESTPNEQYF
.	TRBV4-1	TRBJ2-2	CASSQDIAVNTGELFF
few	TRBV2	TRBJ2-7	CASSEAAGGAEQYF
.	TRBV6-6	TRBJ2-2	CASSTGLPTGELFF
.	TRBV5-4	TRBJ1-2	CASSLGTSNYGYTF
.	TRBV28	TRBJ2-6	CASSLLGWGSGANVLTF
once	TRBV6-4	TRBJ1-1	CASSPDDRGLREAFF
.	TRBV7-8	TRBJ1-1	CASKGDMDTEAFF
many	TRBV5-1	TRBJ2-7	CASSLRDTSYEQYF
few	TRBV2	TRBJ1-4	CASSAGQGSTNEKLFF
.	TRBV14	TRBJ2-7	CASSVGLYEQYF
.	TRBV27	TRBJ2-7	CATRDQAYEQYF
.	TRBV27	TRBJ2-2	CASSFGRVNTGELFF
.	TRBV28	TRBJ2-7	CASSFSSEQYF
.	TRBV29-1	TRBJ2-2	CSVTLITGELFF
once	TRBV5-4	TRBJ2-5	CASSLEAEETQYF
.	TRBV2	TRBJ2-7	CASSEAEVSSSDLAVF
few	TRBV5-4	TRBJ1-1	CASSLRPENTEAFF
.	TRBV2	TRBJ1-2	CASREGALDGYTF
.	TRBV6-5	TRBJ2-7	CASSYSGSTITYEQYF
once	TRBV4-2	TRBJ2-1	CASSQAGTSGAYNEQFF
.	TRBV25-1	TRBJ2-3	CASSGPLDRASTDTQYF
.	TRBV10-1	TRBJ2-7	CASSGLRASSYEQYF
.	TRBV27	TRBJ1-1	CASSLQGVNTEAFF